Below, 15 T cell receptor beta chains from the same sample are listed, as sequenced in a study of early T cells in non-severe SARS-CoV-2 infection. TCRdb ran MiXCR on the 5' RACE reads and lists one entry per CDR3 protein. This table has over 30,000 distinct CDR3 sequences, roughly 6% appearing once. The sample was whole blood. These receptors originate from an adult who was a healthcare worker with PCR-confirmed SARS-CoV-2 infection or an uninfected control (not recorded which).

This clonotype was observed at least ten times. The CDR3 DNA reads TGTGCCAGCAGTGAAGCCCAGTACTTC. Translated, it gives CASSEAQYF. The chain joins TRBV6-1 to TRBJ2-5; D ambiguous. The CDR3 contains 9 residues. V lost 0 bases, J lost 10 bases, and 0 bases lay in between. Germline V lookup: CDR1 MNHNS, CDR2 SASEGT.

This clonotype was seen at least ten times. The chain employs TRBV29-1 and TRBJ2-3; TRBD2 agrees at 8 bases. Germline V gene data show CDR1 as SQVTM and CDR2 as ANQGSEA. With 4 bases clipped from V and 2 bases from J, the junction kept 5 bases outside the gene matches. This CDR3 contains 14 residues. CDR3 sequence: CSVGRAGATDTQYF. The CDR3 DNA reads TGCAGCGTTGGGCGAGCGGGGGCCACAGATACGCAGTATTTT.

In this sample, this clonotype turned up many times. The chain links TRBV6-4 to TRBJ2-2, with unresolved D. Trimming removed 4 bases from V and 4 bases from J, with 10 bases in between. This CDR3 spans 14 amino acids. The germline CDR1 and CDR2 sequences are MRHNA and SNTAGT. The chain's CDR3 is CASSAGLSTGELFF. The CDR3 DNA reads TGTGCCAGCAGTGCCGGTCTAAGCACCGGGGAGCTGTTTTTT.

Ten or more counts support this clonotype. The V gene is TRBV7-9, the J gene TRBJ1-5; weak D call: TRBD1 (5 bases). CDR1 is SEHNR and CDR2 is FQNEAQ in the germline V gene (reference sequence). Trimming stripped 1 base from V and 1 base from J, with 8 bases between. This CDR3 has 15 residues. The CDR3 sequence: CASSLVGVSNQPQHF. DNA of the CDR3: TGTGCCAGCAGCTTAGTAGGGGTCAGCAATCAGCCCCAGCATTTT.

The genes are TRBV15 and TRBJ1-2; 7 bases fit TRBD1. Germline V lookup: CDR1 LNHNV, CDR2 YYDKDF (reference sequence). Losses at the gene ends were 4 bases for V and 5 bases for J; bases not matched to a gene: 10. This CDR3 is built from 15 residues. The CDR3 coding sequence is TGTGCCACCAGCACAATACAGGGGTTGAAGTATGGCTACACCTTC. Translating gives CATSTIQGLKYGYTF.

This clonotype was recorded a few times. Written as DNA, the CDR3 is TGTGCCAGCGGTGGACCGGGACAGGGCTTAGAAAAACTGTTTTTT. Protein sequence: CASGGPGQGLEKLFF. The chain links TRBV28 to TRBJ1-4; 9 bases align to TRBD1. From germline, CDR1 is MDHEN and CDR2 SYDVKM. The CDR3 runs to 15 residues. J was trimmed by 8 bases and V by 8 bases; bases with no gene match: 12.

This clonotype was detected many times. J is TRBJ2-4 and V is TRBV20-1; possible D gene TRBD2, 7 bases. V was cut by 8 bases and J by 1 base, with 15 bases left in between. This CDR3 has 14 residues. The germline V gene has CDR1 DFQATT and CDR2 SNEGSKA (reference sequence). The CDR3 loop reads CSSTGREAKNIQYF. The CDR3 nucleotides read TGCAGTTCAACAGGGAGGGAGGCCAAAAACATTCAGTACTTC.

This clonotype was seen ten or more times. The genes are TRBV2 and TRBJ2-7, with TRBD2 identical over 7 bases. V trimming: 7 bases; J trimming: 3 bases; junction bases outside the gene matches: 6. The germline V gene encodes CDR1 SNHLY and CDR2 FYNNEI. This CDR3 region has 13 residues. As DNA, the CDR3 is TGTGCCAGCAAGGTGCGGGGGTACTACGAGCAGTACTTC. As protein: CASKVRGYYEQYF. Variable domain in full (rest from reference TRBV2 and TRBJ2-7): EPEVTQTPSHQVTQMGQEVILRCVPISNHLYFYWYRQILGQKVEFLVSFYNNEISEKSEIFDDQFSVERPDGSNFTLKIRSTKLEDSAMYFCASKVRGYYEQYFGPGTRLTVT.

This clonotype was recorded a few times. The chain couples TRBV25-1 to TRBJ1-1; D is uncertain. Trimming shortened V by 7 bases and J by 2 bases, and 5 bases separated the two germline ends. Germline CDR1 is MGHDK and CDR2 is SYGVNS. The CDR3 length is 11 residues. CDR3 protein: CASKLNTEAFF. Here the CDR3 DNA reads TGTGCCAGCAAATTAAACACTGAAGCTTTCTTT.

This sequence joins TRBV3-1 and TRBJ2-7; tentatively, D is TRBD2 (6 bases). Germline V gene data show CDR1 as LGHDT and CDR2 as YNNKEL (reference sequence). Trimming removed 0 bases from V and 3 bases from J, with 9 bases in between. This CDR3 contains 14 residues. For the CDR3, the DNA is TGTGCCAGCAGCCAAGATCACGGGGGCTACGAGCAGTACTTC. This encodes CASSQDHGGYEQYF.

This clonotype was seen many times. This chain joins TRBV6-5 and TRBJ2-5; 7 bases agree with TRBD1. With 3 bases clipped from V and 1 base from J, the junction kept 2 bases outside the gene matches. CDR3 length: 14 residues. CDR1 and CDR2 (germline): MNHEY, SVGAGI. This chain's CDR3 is CASSYGTVQETQYF. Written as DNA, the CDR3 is TGTGCCAGCAGTTATGGGACAGTCCAAGAGACCCAGTACTTC.

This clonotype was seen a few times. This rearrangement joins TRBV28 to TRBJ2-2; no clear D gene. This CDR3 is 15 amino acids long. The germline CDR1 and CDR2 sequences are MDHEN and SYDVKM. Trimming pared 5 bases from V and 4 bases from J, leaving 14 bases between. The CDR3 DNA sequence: TGTGCCAGCAGTCCCCCCACGGGTCTCACCGGGGAGCTGTTTTTT. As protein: CASSPPTGLTGELFF.

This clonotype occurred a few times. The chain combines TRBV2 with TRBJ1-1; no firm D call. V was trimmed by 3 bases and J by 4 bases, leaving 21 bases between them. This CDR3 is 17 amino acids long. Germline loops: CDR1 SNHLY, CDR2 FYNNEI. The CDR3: CASSDLAGPLSGTEAFF. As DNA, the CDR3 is TGTGCCAGCAGTGACTTGGCAGGACCCCTCTCGGGCACTGAAGCTTTCTTT.

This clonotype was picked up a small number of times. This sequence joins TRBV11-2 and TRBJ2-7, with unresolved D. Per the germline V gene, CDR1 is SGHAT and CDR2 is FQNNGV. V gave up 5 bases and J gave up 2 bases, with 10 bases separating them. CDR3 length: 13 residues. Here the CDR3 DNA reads TGTGCCAGCAGCATCCGTCGGACCTACGAGCAGTACTTC. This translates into CASSIRRTYEQYF.

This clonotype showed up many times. The CDR3: CASSESGPAKPQHF. CDR3 coding DNA: TGTGCCAGCAGTGAATCCGGGCCAGCAAAGCCCCAGCATTTT. This chain links TRBV2 with TRBJ1-5; D remains unclear. Trimming took off 2 bases at V and 8 bases at J, with 13 bases between the two ends. Germline assignment: CDR1 SNHLY and CDR2 FYNNEI. The CDR3 has 14 residues.